A selection of T cell receptor gamma chains follows, all from one sample in a study of gammadelta T cells in human blood. TCRdb reprocessed the RT-PCR reads through CATT. Of a few hundred gamma-chain clones listed, around 5% were seen once; the top ten hold 48%. The sample consisted of Vgamma9Vdelta2 gamma-delta T cells from infant blood. These receptor sequences come from a human donor. Both conserved end residues are part of each CDR3. The listing skips clone size in some rows; elsewhere it reads once, few, many or a size class.

>TRGJP|TRGV9|few
TGTGCCTTGTGGGAGGTGCTTTTTTTGGGCAAAAAAATCAAGGTATTT
CALWEVLFLGKKIKVF
>TRGJP1|TRGV10|large
TGTGCTGCGTGGGATCCCCAAGTTTATACCACTGGTTGGTTCAAGATATTT
CAAWDPQVYTTGWFKIF
>TRGJP|TRGV9|large
TGTGCCTTGTGGGAGCCCAGGGAGTTGGGCAAAAAAATCAAGGTATTT
CALWEPRELGKKIKVF
>TRGJP|TRGV9|large
TGTGCCTTGTGGAGGCAAGAGTTGGGCAAAAAAATCAAGGTATTT
CALWRQELGKKIKVF
>TRGJP|TRGV9|few
TGTGCCTGGTGGGAGGTGCAGTTGGGCAAAAAAATCAAGGTATTT
CAWWEVQLGKKIKVF
>TRGJP|TRGV9|large
TGTGCCTTGTGGGAGGTGCAGGCAGAGTTGGGCAAAAAAATCAAGGTATTT
CALWEVQAELGKKIKVF
>TRGJP|TRGV9|few
TGTGCCTTGTGGTCTGAGTTGGGCAAAAAAATCAAGGTATTT
CALWSELGKKIKVF
>TRGJP|TRGV8|large
TGTGCCACCTGGGATAAAGAGTTGGGCAAAAAAATCAAGGTATTT
CATWDKELGKKIKVF
>TRGJP1|TRGV9|-
TGTGCCGTGTGGGAGGCTGGTTGGTTCAAGATATTT
CAVWEAGWFKIF
>TRGJP|TRGV9|hyperexpanded
TGTGCCTTGTGGGAGGTAGAAGAGTTGGGCAAAAAAATCAAGGTATTT
CALWEVEELGKKIKVF
>TRGJP|TRGV9|medium-sized
TGTGCCTTGTGGGAGGAGGCAGAGTTGGGCAAAAAAATCAAGGTATTT
CALWEEAELGKKIKVF
>TRGJP|TRGV9|large
TGTGCCTTGTGGGAGTGGGAGTTGGGCAAAAAAATCAAGGTATTT
CALWEWELGKKIKVF
>TRGJP|TRGV9|large
TGTGCCTTGTGGGAAGAGTTGGGCAAAAAAATCAAGGTATTT
CALWEELGKKIKVF
>TRGJP|TRGV9|large
TGTGCCTTGTGGGAGGTGCACCAAGAGTTGGGCAAAAAAATCAAGGTATTT
CALWEVHQELGKKIKVF
>TRGJ1/TRGJ2|TRGV9|medium-sized
TGTGCCTTGTGGGAGGTGGGTAAGAAACTCTTT
CALWEVGKKLF
>TRGJ1/TRGJ2|TRGV9|medium-sized
TGTGCCTTGTGGGAGGCCTCAAATTATTATAAGAAACTCTTT
CALWEASNYYKKLF
>TRGJP|TRGV9|large
TGTGCCTTGTGGGAGCCGCCGGGGTTGGGCAAAAAAATCAAGGTATTT
CALWEPPGLGKKIKVF
>TRGJP|TRGV9|large
TGTGCCTTGTGGGAGGTGCGTCTAAGTGACCAAGAGTTGGGCAAAAAAATCAAGGTATTT
CALWEVRLSDQELGKKIKVF
>TRGJP|TRGV9|hyperexpanded
TGTGCCTTGTGGGAGGTGATAGAGTTGGGCAAAAAAATCAAGGTATTT
CALWEVIELGKKIKVF
>TRGJP|TRGV9|-
TGTGCCTGGTGGGAGGAAGAGTTGGGCAAAAAAATCAAGGTATTT
CAWWEEELGKKIKVF
>TRGJP|TRGV9|large
TGTGCCTTGTGGGAGTCCCCCGAGTTGGGCAAAAAAATCAAGGTATTT
CALWESPELGKKIKVF
>TRGJP|TRGV9|-
TGTGCCTTGTGGGAATCGTTCTGGGGCAAAAAAATCAAGGTATTT
CALWESFWGKKIKVF
>TRGJP|TRGV9|large
TGTGCCTTGTGGGATCTGTTGGGCAAAAAAATCAAGGTATTT
CALWDLLGKKIKVF
>TRGJP|TRGV9|large
TGTGCCTTGTGGGAGATACAAGAGTTGGGCAAAAAAATCAAGGTATTT
CALWEIQELGKKIKVF